This T cell receptor beta chain was observed in a study of shared clonotypes between healthy human individuals. Donors were healthy HIV-negative adults without recently reported acute infections or vaccinations. Researchers ran the assay at a deep level. Using immunoSEQ multiplex PCR, the repertoire was profiled, and TCRdb retains in-frame clones only, with some absent. The sample has about 1,500,000 clones; more than 95% are singletons. The CDR3 has 13 amino acids. Between the trimmed V and J ends, which lost 4 bases and 7 bases, there was a span of 13 bases. Germline loops: CDR1 GTSNPN, CDR2 SVGIG (reference sequence).

The sequence derives from a man aged 30 to 39 in good health. J is TRBJ2-2 and V is TRBV30; D may match TRBD1 or TRBD2 (5 bases each). Sequenced sample: naive CD4+ T cells sorted from blood. Subset specified: CD45RA+ positively selected. The CDR3 spells CAWTHLGGGELFF. The CDR3 DNA is TGTGCCTGGACCCACCTTGGGGGCGGGGAGCTGTTTTTT. Based on the CDR3 plus reference TRBV30 and TRBJ2-2, the full variable domain is SQTIHQWPATLVQPVGSPLSLECTVEGTSNPNLYWYRQAAGRGLQLLFYSVGIGQISSEVPQNLSASRPQDRQFILSSKKLLLSDSGFYLCAWTHLGGGELFFGEGSRLTVL.